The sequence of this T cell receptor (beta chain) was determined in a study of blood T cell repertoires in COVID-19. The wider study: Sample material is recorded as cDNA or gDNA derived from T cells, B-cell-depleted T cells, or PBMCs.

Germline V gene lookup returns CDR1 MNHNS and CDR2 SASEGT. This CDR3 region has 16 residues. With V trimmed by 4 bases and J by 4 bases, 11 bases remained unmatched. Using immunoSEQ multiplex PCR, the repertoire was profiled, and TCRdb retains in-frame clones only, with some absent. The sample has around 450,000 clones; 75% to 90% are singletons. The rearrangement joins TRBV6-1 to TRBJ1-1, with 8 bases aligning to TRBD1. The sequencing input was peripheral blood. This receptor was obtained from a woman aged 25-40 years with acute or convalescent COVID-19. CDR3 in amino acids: CASSAYTGGVFTEAFF. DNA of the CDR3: TGTGCCAGCAGTGCGTATACAGGGGGTGTCTTCACTGAAGCTTTCTTT.